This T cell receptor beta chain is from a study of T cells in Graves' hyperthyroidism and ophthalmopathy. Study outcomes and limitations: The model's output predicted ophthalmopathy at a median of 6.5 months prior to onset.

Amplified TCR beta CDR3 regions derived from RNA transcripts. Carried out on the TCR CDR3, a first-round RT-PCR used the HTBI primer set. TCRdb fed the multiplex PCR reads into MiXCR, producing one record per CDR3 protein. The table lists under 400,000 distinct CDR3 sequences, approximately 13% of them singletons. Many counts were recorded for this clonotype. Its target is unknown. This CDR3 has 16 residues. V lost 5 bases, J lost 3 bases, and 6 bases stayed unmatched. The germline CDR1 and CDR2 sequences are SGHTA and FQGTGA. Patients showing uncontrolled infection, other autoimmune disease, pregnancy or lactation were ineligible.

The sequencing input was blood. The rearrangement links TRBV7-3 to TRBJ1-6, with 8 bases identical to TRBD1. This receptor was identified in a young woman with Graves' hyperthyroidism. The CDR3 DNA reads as TGTGCCAGCAGCCGAAGTGGACAGGGCTATAATTCACCCCTCCACTTT. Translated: CASSRSGQGYNSPLHF.